The clone carrying this T cell receptor (beta chain) was detected only a few times. The antigen remains unidentified. This sample was included in a study of early T cells in non-severe SARS-CoV-2 infection. Study context: Investigators sequenced bulk RNA drawn from unsorted whole blood, and chains remained unpaired. Whole-study results and caveats: The study's VDJdb matching favored anti-spike CD8 responses and missed private and CD4 specificities.

The length of the CDR3 is 13 residues. The germline V and J ends were trimmed by 6 bases and 5 bases, with 14 bases remaining between them. Germline loops: CDR1 MDHEN, CDR2 SYDVKM. Tagging with unique molecular identifiers was applied to individual cDNA molecules. Each CDR3 protein gets one entry after TCRdb re-called the 5' RACE reads with MiXCR. The data contain 60,000 to 75,000 distinct CDR3 sequences, about 10% of them singletons. This specimen was whole blood, taken at baseline. J is TRBJ2-7 and V is TRBV28, with D possibly matching TRBD2 (5 bases). The receptor was derived from an adult who was a healthcare worker with PCR-confirmed SARS-CoV-2 infection or an uninfected control (not recorded which). The CDR3 DNA is TGTGCCAGCAGCCCGAGGACTTTCCACGAGCAGTACTTC. Translating it yields CASSPRTFHEQYF.